This T cell receptor beta chain was observed in a study of T-cell reconstitution after alpha-beta-depleted transplantation in children. The CDR3 totals 14 residues. Germline-derived CDR1 and CDR2 are DFQATT and SNEGSKA (reference sequence). Regarding the study as a whole: Hyperexpanded clones declined; after one year, newly produced T cells mostly supplied diversity. Expanded graft clones, several hundred of them, were reportedly the source of alpha-beta T cells about two months after transplant. Several patients had high TCRbeta diversity at day 60; it came from surviving recipient T cells and thymic progenitors.

As it was prepared, the TCRbeta library received unique molecular identifiers. A single record per CDR3 protein comes from TCRdb applying MiXCR to the PCR reads. Of under 750,000 distinct CDR3 sequences in the sample, under 30% were seen once. As regards this clonotype: The antigen is undetermined.

Sequencing used PBMCs, mostly from graft donor cells, obtained 360 days after TCRalphabeta/CD19-depleted stem cell transplant. The rearrangement joins TRBV20-1 to TRBJ2-7, with 9 bases matching TRBD2. This receptor was identified in a boy younger than two who had a stem cell transplant for acute myeloid leukemia, so the T cells may come from the graft donor. Here the CDR3 reads CAAKGGLAAYEQYF. The DNA of the CDR3 is TGCGCCGCGAAGGGGGGACTAGCCGCCTACGAGCAGTACTTC.